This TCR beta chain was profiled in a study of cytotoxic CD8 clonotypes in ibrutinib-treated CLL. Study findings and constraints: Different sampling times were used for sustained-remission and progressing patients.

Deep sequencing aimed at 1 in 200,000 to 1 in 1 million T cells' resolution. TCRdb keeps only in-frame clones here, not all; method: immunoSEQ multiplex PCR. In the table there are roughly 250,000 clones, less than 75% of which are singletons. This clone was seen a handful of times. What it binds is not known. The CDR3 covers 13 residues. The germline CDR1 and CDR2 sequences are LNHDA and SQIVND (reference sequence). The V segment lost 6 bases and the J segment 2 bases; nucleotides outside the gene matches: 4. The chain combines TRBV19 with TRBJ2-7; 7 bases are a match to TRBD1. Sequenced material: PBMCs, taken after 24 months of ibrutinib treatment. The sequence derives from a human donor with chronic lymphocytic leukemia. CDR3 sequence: CASSVDRAYEQYF. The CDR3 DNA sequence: TGTGCCAGTAGCGTCGACAGGGCCTACGAGCAGTACTTC.